The subject of this entry is one T cell receptor (beta chain). This clone was counted only a few times. The antigen this receptor binds is unknown. Per-nucleotide qualities are absent, and no much larger clonotype sits a single base away. TCRbeta CDR3 regions were amplified from genomic DNA using the immunoSEQ Assay, a bias-controlled multiplex PCR. In the original analysis: The number of nucleated cells in each sample was estimated from the amplification of reference gene primers within the assay. Sequence reads were collapsed and filtered to measure the absolute abundance of every unique TCRbeta CDR3 rearrangement. For each sample, productive Simpson clonality was calculated as the square root of Simpson's diversity index over productive rearrangements. TCRdb provides this immuneACCESS table in a form limited to in-frame rearrangements. Some clones are lacking; in checked studies, under half of them reflect an unresolved V gene, and why the rest are absent is not known. D and trimming were read from the DNA, whereas the V and J calls and clone size are those reported in that table. This sample is represented by over 45,000 clones; roughly nine tenths of them were singletons. The top ten clonotypes cover about 7% of the sample.

The source of the sample is a study of blood T cell repertoires in COVID-19 (dated by TCRdb to 2020 to 2022). In terms of the full investigation: Collaborator samples came from the United States, Italy and Spain and covered acute and convalescent phases of COVID-19. The repertoires were made available in a free public database intended to serve as a resource for research on the immune response to SARS-CoV-2. HLA class I and class II types, where available, came from metadata supplied by the sample provider rather than from assay-based typing. Deeply sampled blood TCRbeta repertoires from subjects exposed to, actively infected with, or recovered from COVID-19 were included in the dataset. Samples were obtained from the ongoing ImmuneRACE study (first 160 participants) and from 1,254 subjects provided by 6 global collaborators. Sample metadata almost always included a de-identified subject ID, COVID-19 status, age in years and sex. The material from the prospective study consisted of cDNA or gDNA derived from T cells, B-cell-depleted T cells, or PBMCs.

What the authors observed across the whole study: Clinical and demographic metadata were provided uncurated, with the amount varying by source and participant.

At the junction V is shortened by 8 bases and J by 7 bases; bases outside the gene matches: 9. The germline V gene specifies SGHAT as CDR1 and FQNNGV as CDR2. There are 14 amino acids in the CDR3, from cysteine to phenylalanine inclusive. Only the CDR3 portion is preserved as DNA: 42 bases, with reading frame beginning at the first base. The collaborating institutions used their own protocols to collect whole blood in K2EDTA tubes. For TCRbeta analysis, collaborators shipped samples as frozen whole blood, isolated PBMCs, or DNA extracted from either of those sample types. The receptor chain draws on TRBV11-2 and TRBJ1-1; TRBD1 matches 11 bases in the middle. The source of this sequence is a woman aged 55-70 years with active or convalescent COVID-19. The source material was peripheral blood. In nucleotides, the sequence is TGTGCCAGCGGGCGGACAGGGGGCTTCAATGAAGCTTTCTTT. This gives the protein CASGRTGGFNEAFF. Reference TRBV11-2 and TRBJ1-1 proteins supply the regions before and after the CDR3; the full variable domain is: EAGVAQSPRYKIIEKRQSVAFWCNPISGHATLYWYQQILGQGPKLLIQFQNNGVVDDSQLPKDRFSAERLKGVDSTLKIQPAKLEDSAVYLCASGRTGGFNEAFFGQGTRLTVV.